These 8 T cell receptor beta chains were sequenced from one sample in a study of cytomegalovirus exposure and HLA in healthy donors. The PCR had 60 Vbeta and 13 Jbeta primers. Measured with immunoSEQ multiplex PCR; TCRdb has only the in-frame clones, and not every one. The sample has about 120,000 clones; over 65% are singletons. The material sequenced was PBMCs. All receptors derive from a middle-aged woman in good health and CMV-seropositive.

The V gene is TRBV9, the J gene TRBJ2-5, with 8 bases fitting TRBD1. The CDR3 loop spans 16 amino acids. Trimming removed 4 bases from V and 5 bases from J; junction bases left unmatched: 13. CDR1 is SGDLS, CDR2 YYNGEE, per germline. In nucleotides, the CDR3 is TGTGCCAGCAGCTTAATAGGCAGGGGGCCAGTCGAGACCCAGTACTTC. Its protein product is CASSLIGRGPVETQYF. Complete variable domain (other parts from reference TRBV9 and TRBJ2-5): DSGVTQTPKHLITATGQRVTLRCSPRSGDLSVYWYQQSLDQGLQFLIQYYNGEERAKGNILERFSAQQFPDLHSELNLSSLELGDSALYFCASSLIGRGPVETQYFGPGTRLLVL.

This clone was seen at least ten times. The chain joins TRBV6-5 to TRBJ2-1; 9 bases line up with TRBD1. Germline trimming cut 4 bases from V and 13 bases from J; bases unmatched to any gene: 14. The CDR3 length is 15 residues. From germline, CDR1 is MNHEY and CDR2 SVGAGI. CDR3 residues: CASSSPGQGNLAQFF. CDR3 DNA sequence: TGTGCCAGCAGTTCCCCGGGACAGGGAAATCTAGCCCAGTTCTTC.

The chain joins TRBV18 to TRBJ2-5; 9 bases map to TRBD1. From germline, CDR1 is KGHSH and CDR2 LQKENI. The CDR3 sequence is 15 residues long. With 3 bases clipped from V and 5 bases from J, the junction kept 7 bases outside the gene matches. The CDR3, as DNA: TGTGCCAGCTCACCCAGAACAGGGGGCAGGGAGACCCAGTACTTC. Translated, it gives CASSPRTGGRETQYF.

The CDR3 loop reads CAIMGNSYEQYF. In DNA, the CDR3 is TGTGCCATCATGGGCAACTCCTACGAGCAGTACTTC. V and J are TRBV10-3 and TRBJ2-7, with no clear D. With 7 bases removed from V and 0 bases from J, the gap between germline ends came to 7 bases. This CDR3 comprises 12 residues. Germline CDR1 is ENHRY and CDR2 is SYGVKD.

The V call is TRBV5-6, the J call TRBJ1-3; TRBD1 aligns across 8 bases. The germline V gene has CDR1 SGHDT and CDR2 YYEEEE. The CDR3 covers 18 residues. V shed 4 bases and J 1 base; nucleotides not matched to a gene: 13. CDR3 bases: TGTGCCAGCAGCCCCGACAGGGGTCCCTCTCGATCTGGAAACACCATATATTTT. Protein: CASSPDRGPSRSGNTIYF.

In this sample, this clone turned up a few times. Compared with germline, one end of the junction differs, possibly owing to a read error. V gene TRBV2 combines with J gene TRBJ1-5; D gene uncertain. The CDR3 runs 12 residues. Germline assignment: CDR1 SNHLY and CDR2 FYNNEI. CDR3: CASSSGDQPQHF. In DNA, the CDR3 is TGTGCCAGCAGTTCCGGGGATCAACCCCAGCATTTT.

This chain uses TRBV15 with TRBJ1-5; D is unclear. The V gene's germline CDR1 is LNHNV and CDR2 YYDKDF (reference sequence). The CDR3 totals 13 residues. V shed 0 bases and J shed 7 bases, with 7 bases lying between them. This CDR3 reads CATSRDQVQPQHF. The CDR3 nucleotides read TGTGCCACCAGCAGAGATCAGGTCCAGCCCCAGCATTTT.

V gene TRBV29-1 combines with J gene TRBJ1-2; possibly TRBD1 for D (5 bases). CDR1 is SQVTM and CDR2 is ANQGSEA in the germline V gene. The CDR3 is made up of 14 amino acids. Trimming took 0 bases from V and 9 from J, leaving 17 bases between them. The CDR3 spells CSVEDRPRRGSYTF. The CDR3 DNA reads as TGCAGCGTTGAAGATCGGCCTCGGAGGGGCAGCTACACCTTC.